Each of the 27 T cell receptor beta chains below was sequenced from the same sample in a study of brain T cells in children with intractable seizures. Time point here: blood from clinic visit 5 months post-surgery; TSC patient then seizure free. The data were produced by immunoSEQ multiplex PCR, yet TCRdb's version contains in-frame clones alone and is incomplete. The sample has hundreds of thousands of clones, roughly 93% seen once. The sample consisted of peripheral blood, taken approximately 5 months after surgery. These TCRs come from a boy in the first two years of life with tuberous sclerosis and intractable seizures.

The chain has TRBV24-1 and TRBJ2-5, with a weak D call TRBD1 (6 bases). Germline V lookup: CDR1 KGHDR, CDR2 SFDVKD. Deletions cut 7 bases from V and 5 bases from J, with 13 bases between. The CDR3 sequence is 13 residues long. The CDR3, as DNA: TGTGCCACCAGAGACGGGACACGGGAGACCCAGTACTTC. It codes for CATRDGTRETQYF.

This chain links TRBV15 with TRBJ1-2, with 10 bases aligning to TRBD1. CDR3 length: 17 residues. Losses at the gene ends were 7 bases for V and 6 bases for J; bases not matched to a gene: 17. Per germline, CDR1 LNHNV and CDR2 YYDKDF (reference sequence). The CDR3 region has the DNA TGTGCCACCACCCAAAATTTCCGGGGGACAGGGGAGGATGGCTACACCTTC. Its translation: CATTQNFRGTGEDGYTF.

This clone has only one observation. The chain uses TRBV5-4 and TRBJ1-2, with D possibly matching TRBD1 (6 bases). Looked up from germline, CDR1 is SGHNT and CDR2 is YYREEE (reference sequence). V gave up 0 bases and J gave up 6 bases, with 15 bases separating them. The CDR3 is 15 amino acids. The CDR3 DNA sequence: TGTGCCAGCAGCTTGGCGGCAGGGGTGGTAGATGGCTACACCTTC. Its translation is CASSLAAGVVDGYTF.

In the case of this clone: Other nucleotide sequences from this sample produce the same CDR3. V and J are TRBV11-2 and TRBJ2-7; TRBD2 might be the D (5 bases). From germline, CDR1 is SGHAT and CDR2 FQNNGV. The V and J ends lost 3 bases and 0 bases respectively, with 6 bases between them. CDR3 size: 13 residues. CDR3 DNA: TGTGCCAGCAGCTTCGGGGTCTCCTACGAGCAGTACTTC. The encoded protein is CASSFGVSYEQYF.

CDR3 coding DNA: TGTGCCTGGAACACGAACACTGAAGCTTTCTTT. Its translation is CAWNTNTEAFF. The rearrangement uses TRBV30 and TRBJ1-1; D is uncertain. CDR1 is GTSNPN, CDR2 SVGIG, per germline (reference sequence). CDR3 length equals 11 residues. V lost 4 bases to trimming and J lost 1 base, with 4 bases between them.

The table lists this clone with a count of one. The rearrangement uses TRBV19 and TRBJ2-7, with 14 bases identical to TRBD2. The germline CDR1 and CDR2 sequences are LNHDA and SQIVND (reference sequence). The V segment lost 6 bases and the J segment 3 bases; nucleotides outside the gene matches: 4. This CDR3 has 15 residues. This CDR3 is CASSLGLAGVYEQYF. DNA of the CDR3: TGTGCCAGTAGCCTGGGACTAGCGGGAGTCTACGAGCAGTACTTC.

The rearrangement uses TRBV3-1 (or the pseudogene TRBV3-2) and TRBJ2-3; D unclear. V was clipped by 3 bases and J by 7 bases, with 8 bases between them. The CDR3 has 12 residues. Germline CDR1 LGHDT, CDR2 YNNKEL (reference sequence). CDR3 amino acids: CASSQEKNTQYF. CDR3 sequence (DNA): TGTGCCAGCAGCCAGGAAAAAAATACGCAGTATTTT.

This clone was picked up one time. J is TRBJ2-7 and V is TRBV11-3, with D maybe TRBD1 (6 bases). Germline V gene sequence: CDR1 SGHNT, CDR2 YENEEA. V was cut by 1 base and J by 2 bases, with 24 bases left in between. The CDR3 spans 19 residues. The CDR3 nucleotides are TGTGCCAGCAGCTTAGTTATGGCCGACAGGCATCGTTACCCCTACGAGCAGTACTTC. It specifies CASSLVMADRHRYPYEQYF.

This chain connects TRBV27 to TRBJ1-1; TRBD1 matches 9 bases. The CDR3 spans 14 residues. The V gene's germline CDR1 is MNHEY and CDR2 SMNVEV (reference sequence). After removal of 5 bases from V and 6 bases from J, the junction contained 7 bases not matched to a gene. CDR3 DNA: TGTGCCAGCAGTCGAGACAGGGGGGAGGCTGAAGCTTTCTTT. Protein: CASSRDRGEAEAFF.

The chain joins TRBV5-1 to TRBJ2-3; possible D gene TRBD2, 5 bases. Trimming took off 7 bases at V and 4 bases at J, with 16 bases between the two ends. The CDR3 consists of 14 residues. Germline assignment: CDR1 SGHRS and CDR2 YFSETQ. CDR3 nucleotides: TGCGCCAGCTGCCTTGCTAGCAACGCAGATACGCAGTATTTT. Protein: CASCLASNADTQYF. The full variable domain, with the rest looked up from reference TRBV5-1 and TRBJ2-3, is KAGVTQTPRYLIKTRGQQVTLSCSPISGHRSVSWYQQTPGQGLQFLFEYFSETQRNKGNFPGRFSGRQFSNSRSEMNVSTLELGDSALYLCASCLASNADTQYFGPGTRLTVL.

The V gene is TRBV28, the J gene TRBJ2-7; 13 positions match TRBD2. Trimming at V came to 5 bases and at J to 3 bases, leaving 7 bases not matched to a gene. The length of the CDR3 is 16 residues. Germline CDR1 reads MDHEN; CDR2 reads SYDVKM. CDR3: CASSPGLAGRLYEQYF. The CDR3 nucleotides read TGTGCCAGCAGTCCGGGACTAGCGGGGAGACTCTACGAGCAGTACTTC.

The chain joins TRBV5-4 to TRBJ1-2; 9 bases align to TRBD1. V shed 4 bases and J 4 bases; nucleotides not matched to a gene: 8. The CDR3 contains 15 residues. CDR1 and CDR2 (germline): SGHNT, YYREEE (reference sequence). CDR3 bases: TGTGCCAGCAGCGTCCGGGACAGGGTGATCTATGGCTACACCTTC. Protein: CASSVRDRVIYGYTF.

The chain carries TRBV15 and TRBJ2-1; the D gene is possibly TRBD2 (5 bases). Germline V gives CDR1 LNHNV, CDR2 YYDKDF (reference sequence). Trimming removed 3 bases from V and 5 bases from J, with 14 bases in between. This CDR3 has 15 amino acids. The CDR3 DNA reads as TGTGCCACCAGCAGGATGGGCCCAGCGGACAATGAGCAGTTCTTC. It is translated as CATSRMGPADNEQFF.

The V and J genes are TRBV30 and TRBJ1-5; D might be TRBD1 (5 bases). From germline, CDR1 is GTSNPN and CDR2 SVGIG (reference sequence). The CDR3 consists of 16 residues. Deletions cut 0 bases from V and 2 bases from J, with 14 bases between. CDR3 sequence reads: CAWSVLGARGNQPQHF. The CDR3 DNA follows: TGTGCCTGGAGTGTACTAGGGGCTCGCGGCAATCAGCCCCAGCATTTT.

The J gene is TRBJ1-1, the V gene TRBV11-2; tentatively, D is TRBD1 (5 bases). This CDR3 region has 13 residues. Germline V gene sequence: CDR1 SGHAT, CDR2 FQNNGV. The V end was cut by 3 bases, the J end by 3 bases, with 8 bases between. The CDR3 is CASSLTVHTEAFF. CDR3 bases: TGTGCCAGCAGCTTGACAGTACACACTGAAGCTTTCTTT.

The rearrangement joins TRBV27 to TRBJ2-7; 8 bases are shared with TRBD1. With 6 bases clipped from V and 3 bases from J, the junction kept 22 bases outside the gene matches. Germline V gene data show CDR1 as MNHEY and CDR2 as SMNVEV (reference sequence). The CDR3 runs 19 residues. The CDR3 sequence: CASSSGQGFGTQYYYEQYF. The CDR3 nucleotides read TGTGCCAGCAGCTCCGGACAGGGTTTCGGCACGCAGTATTACTACGAGCAGTACTTC.

In its sample, this clone was seen once. V and J are TRBV10-2 and TRBJ2-7; D is unresolved. This CDR3 comprises 13 residues. Trimming cost V 10 bases and J 2 bases, with 15 bases left between them. Germline V gene data show CDR1 as WSHSY and CDR2 as SAAADI. The CDR3, as DNA: TGCGCCACCACGACCGAGAAGGCCTACGAGCAGTACTTC. Translated, it gives CATTTEKAYEQYF.

The chain joins TRBV5-5 to TRBJ2-5; D tentatively fits TRBD1 or TRBD2 (5 bases each). Trimming took off 4 bases at V and 5 bases at J, with 18 bases between the two ends. This CDR3 has 15 amino acids. Germline CDR1 and CDR2: SGHKS and YYEKEE (reference sequence). CDR3 bases: TGTGCCAGCAGCCCGAGGGACCCGTTACAGGAGACCCAGTACTTC. It codes for CASSPRDPLQETQYF.

The chain recombines TRBV5-6 with TRBJ1-1, with D tentatively TRBD1 (6 bases). There are 11 residues in the CDR3. From germline, CDR1 is SGHDT and CDR2 YYEEEE. Deletions cut 1 base from V and 9 bases from J, with 7 bases between. CDR3 region: CASSLTGKAFF. The CDR3 DNA is TGTGCCAGCAGCTTGACAGGGAAAGCTTTCTTT.

As DNA, the CDR3 is TGCAGCGTTGACCCTGAAGCTTTCTTT. Translating gives CSVDPEAFF. The genes are TRBV29-1 and TRBJ1-1, with D unclear. Trimming removed 3 bases from V and 6 bases from J, with 2 bases in between. CDR3 length equals 9 residues. Germline V gives CDR1 SQVTM, CDR2 ANQGSEA. Based on the CDR3 plus reference TRBV29-1 and TRBJ1-1, the full variable domain is SAVISQKPSRDICQRGTSLTIQCQVDSQVTMMFWYRQQPGQSLTLIATANQGSEATYESGFVIDKFPISRPNLTFSTLTVSNMSPEDSSIYLCSVDPEAFFGQGTRLTVV.

The J gene is TRBJ2-1, the V gene TRBV11-2, with no clear D. CDR3 length: 16 residues. Germline-derived CDR1 and CDR2 are SGHAT and FQNNGV. Trimming removed 1 base at V and 8 bases at J, with 18 bases between. In DNA, the CDR3 is TGTGCCAGCAGCTTAGCCTCCCCGTTTTCAGCACATGAGCAGTTCTTC. This translates into CASSLASPFSAHEQFF.

The V and J genes are TRBV9 and TRBJ2-3, with 10 positions matching TRBD2. CDR1 is SGDLS and CDR2 is YYNGEE in the germline V gene. V gave up 0 bases and J gave up 4 bases; unmatched junction bases: 2. The CDR3 runs to 15 residues. The CDR3 spells CASSVVAGGSDTQYF. In DNA form, the CDR3 reads TGTGCCAGCAGCGTAGTAGCGGGAGGTTCAGATACGCAGTATTTT.

The chain carries TRBV10-2 and TRBJ2-7; TRBD2 matches 8 bases. With 2 bases clipped from V and 3 bases from J, the junction kept 3 bases outside the gene matches. This CDR3 contains 14 residues. CDR1 is WSHSY, CDR2 SAAADI, per germline. Here the CDR3 reads CASSEAGGLYEQYF. CDR3 nucleotide sequence: TGCGCCAGCAGTGAGGCGGGGGGCCTCTACGAGCAGTACTTC.

The chain joins TRBV11-2 to TRBJ2-1, with 7 bases that match TRBD2. Germline CDR1 and CDR2: SGHAT and FQNNGV. Trimming cost V 0 bases and J 2 bases; bases outside gene matches: 4. This CDR3 is 16 amino acids long. The CDR3 loop reads CASSLEAGDPYNEQFF. The DNA of the CDR3 is TGTGCCAGCAGCTTAGAGGCGGGGGACCCCTACAATGAGCAGTTCTTC.

This rearrangement joins TRBV19 to TRBJ1-1, with 7 nucleotides matching TRBD1. CDR3 length: 18 amino acids. CDR1 and CDR2 (germline): LNHDA, SQIVND (reference sequence). V shed 0 bases and J 2 bases; nucleotides not matched to a gene: 12. In DNA, the CDR3 is TGTGCCAGTAGTATAGACTTAACGACGACAGGGCGAAACACTGAAGCTTTCTTT. It is translated as CASSIDLTTTGRNTEAFF.

The chain's CDR3 is CASSMGRFGGYTF. DNA of the CDR3: TGTGCCAGTAGTATGGGAAGGTTCGGCGGCTACACCTTC. This chain connects TRBV19 to TRBJ1-2; D is unclear. The CDR3 sequence is 13 residues long. The V end lost 3 bases, the J end lost 8 bases, and 13 bases lay between the germline ends. CDR1 is LNHDA and CDR2 is SQIVND in the germline V gene (reference sequence).

Of note for this clone: Other DNA sequences of this sample code for an identical CDR3. The chain links TRBV12-3 or TRBV12-4 to TRBJ1-1; no reliable D call. This CDR3 has 11 amino acids. Trimming took off 3 bases at V and 4 bases at J, with 3 bases between the two ends. CDR3 residues: CASSLGTEAFF. The DNA of the CDR3 is TGTGCCAGCAGTTTGGGCACTGAAGCTTTCTTT.